The 26 T cell receptor beta chains below come from one sample, sequenced in a study of regulatory T cells in long-lasting Graves disease. Time point: persistent/refractory GD, antithyroid drugs over 5 years with positive TRAb. There was RNA extracted from PBMCs, and the TCR library was made from it. The authors built TCR beta libraries using iRepertoire HTBI primers and Arm-PCR of CDR3 regions. A single record per CDR3 protein comes from TCRdb applying MiXCR to the multiplex PCR reads. The sample records nearly 350,000 distinct CDR3 sequences, roughly 21% being singletons. This specimen consisted of peripheral blood mononuclear cells (PBMCs), obtained when the disease was refractory, from a patient treated with antithyroid drugs. The origin of the receptors is a female donor with Graves disease.

The CDR3 sequence: CSARDWTSGSVEQYF. CDR3 DNA sequence: TGCAGTGCTAGAGACTGGACTAGCGGGAGTGTCGAGCAGTACTTC. The J gene is TRBJ2-7, the V gene TRBV20-1, with 13 bases fitting TRBD2. The CDR3 contains 15 residues. Trimming cost V 0 bases and J 6 bases; bases outside gene matches: 5. Germline-derived CDR1 and CDR2 are DFQATT and SNEGSKA (reference sequence).

This clonotype has ten or more counts. This chain uses TRBV20-1 with TRBJ1-2, with TRBD1 as a possible D gene (6 bases). This CDR3 has 12 residues. Germline V gene lookup returns CDR1 DFQATT and CDR2 SNEGSKA (reference sequence). Deletions cut 4 bases from V and 4 bases from J, with 10 bases between. CDR3 loop: CSAIGQSYGYTF. For the CDR3, the DNA is TGCAGTGCTATCGGACAGAGCTATGGCTACACCTTC.

The genes are TRBV6-5 and TRBJ2-1; TRBD1 is a possible D gene (6 bases). Germline CDR1 reads MNHEY; CDR2 reads SVGAGI. This CDR3 has 17 amino acids. Between the trimmed V and J ends, which lost 2 bases and 2 bases, there was a span of 16 bases. The CDR3 region has the DNA TGTGCCAGCAGTTACCCCCCCGACAGGCCAACCTACAATGAGCAGTTCTTC. This sequence encodes CASSYPPDRPTYNEQFF.

This clonotype came up a few times. J is TRBJ2-3 and V is TRBV5-1, with TRBD2 matching over 7 bases. The CDR3 is 17 residues long. Per the germline V gene, CDR1 is SGHRS and CDR2 is YFSETQ. Trimming removed 2 bases from V and 1 base from J; junction bases left unmatched: 10. In nucleotides, the CDR3 is TGCGCCAGCAGCTTTCGGTGGGCGGGAGACGGCACAGATACGCAGTATTTT. It is translated as CASSFRWAGDGTDTQYF.

This clonotype came up many times. V and J are TRBV12-5 and TRBJ1-2; 8 positions match TRBD1. Germline CDR1 LGHNT, CDR2 FRNRAP. Trimming removed 5 bases from V and 1 base from J; junction bases left unmatched: 6. The CDR3 totals 15 residues. Here the CDR3 reads CASGPGQGGNYGYTF. CDR3 DNA sequence: TGTGCTAGTGGTCCAGGACAGGGTGGTAACTATGGCTACACCTTC.

Points on this clonotype: A much larger clone sits a single nucleotide away, making a read error possible. The chain is built from TRBV12-3 or TRBV12-4 and TRBJ1-6; D is undetermined. The CDR3 totals 14 residues. V was trimmed by 6 bases and J by 3 bases, leaving 9 bases between them. This CDR3 reads CASRLSFYNSPLHF. CDR3 in DNA: TGTGCCAGCAGACTGAGCTTCTATAATTCACCCCTCCACTTT.

This clonotype was seen a handful of times. The V call is TRBV14, the J call TRBJ2-7, with 7 bases lining up with TRBD1. The CDR3 has 15 amino acids. V dropped 0 bases and J dropped 7; count of bases not matched to a gene: 9. Per the germline V gene, CDR1 is SGHDN and CDR2 is FVKESK. CDR3 protein: CASSQDGQARGEQYF. The CDR3 bases are TGTGCCAGCAGCCAAGACGGACAGGCAAGGGGGGAGCAGTACTTC.

The chain links TRBV6-9 to TRBJ2-1, with D perhaps TRBD2 (5 bases). Trimming pared 3 bases from V and 6 bases from J, leaving 18 bases between. The CDR3 spans 16 residues. Germline assignment: CDR1 MNHGY and CDR2 SVAAGI. In DNA form, the CDR3 reads TGTGCCAGCAGTTACTCCGTAAGCGGCGTGGGCAATGAGCAGTTCTTC. Its translation is CASSYSVSGVGNEQFF.

Concerning this clonotype itself: A much larger clonotype is one base distant, so this may be a read error. The chain has TRBV7-8 and TRBJ2-7; D is possibly TRBD1 or TRBD2 (5 bases each). Germline V lookup: CDR1 SGHVS, CDR2 FQNEAQ. Trimming pared 0 bases from V and 6 bases from J, leaving 15 bases between. The CDR3 contains 15 residues. In nucleotides, the CDR3 is TGTGCCAGCAGCTTAGCAGGGACGAGCGCCTGCGAGCAGTACTTC. It specifies CASSLAGTSACEQYF.

V gene TRBV7-8 combines with J gene TRBJ1-6; no definite D call. Germline V gives CDR1 SGHVS, CDR2 FQNEAQ. CDR3 length: 17 residues. V was cut by 0 bases and J by 10 bases, with 19 bases left in between. CDR3 in amino acids: CASSLALVSYNLSPLHF. The CDR3 DNA is TGTGCCAGCAGCTTAGCTTTGGTCAGTTATAATTTGTCACCCCTCCACTTT.

There are a few counts of this clonotype. The chain couples TRBV9 to TRBJ1-1; no clear D gene. CDR3 length equals 15 residues. The V end was cut by 0 bases, the J end by 1 base, with 10 bases between. Germline loops: CDR1 SGDLS, CDR2 YYNGEE. DNA of the CDR3: TGTGCCAGCAGCGTAGGAAGCAACAGGAACACTGAAGCTTTCTTT. It encodes CASSVGSNRNTEAFF.

This clonotype was detected only a few times. This sequence joins TRBV14 and TRBJ2-3; D ambiguous. The ends were cut back, 0 bases at V and 2 bases at J, with 6 bases in the middle. The CDR3 sequence is 14 residues long. The V gene's germline CDR1 is SGHDN and CDR2 FVKESK. The CDR3 DNA reads TGTGCCAGCAGCCAAGAACGGCTCACAGATACGCAGTATTTT. This codes for CASSQERLTDTQYF.

In this sample, this clonotype turned up a few times. This chain connects TRBV7-9 to TRBJ1-1, with D possibly being TRBD1 (5 bases). Trimming took off 5 bases at V and 3 bases at J, with 13 bases between the two ends. This CDR3 contains 14 residues. Germline V gene data show CDR1 as SEHNR and CDR2 as FQNEAQ (reference sequence). The DNA for the CDR3 is TGTGCCAGCAGCGTGGGACGGCGGGACACTGAAGCTTTCTTT. This gives the protein CASSVGRRDTEAFF. The full variable domain, in which reference TRBV7-9 and TRBJ1-1 provide the parts outside the CDR3, is DTGVSQNPRHKITKRGQNVTFRCDPISEHNRLYWYRQTLGQGPEFLTYFQNEAQLEKSRLLSDRFSAERPKGSFSTLEIQRTEQGDSAMYLCASSVGRRDTEAFFGQGTRLTVV.

The V call is TRBV6-2 or TRBV6-3, the J call TRBJ2-7, with TRBD2 as a possible D gene (6 bases). CDR1 and CDR2 (germline): MNHEY, SVGEGT. CDR3 size: 14 residues. V was pared by 7 bases and J by 4 bases, with 17 bases between. Here the CDR3 reads CASNQPGSGYEQYF. The CDR3 bases are TGTGCCAGCAACCAGCCCGGGAGTGGGTACGAGCAGTACTTC.

V is TRBV28 and J is TRBJ2-3; TRBD1 matches at 8 bases. Trimming removed 5 bases from V and 1 base from J; junction bases left unmatched: 8. The CDR3 spans 16 residues. The V gene's germline CDR1 is MDHEN and CDR2 SYDVKM. The DNA of the CDR3 is TGTGCCAGCAGTACCTGGACAGGGTTCGGCACAGATACGCAGTATTTT. Amino acid sequence: CASSTWTGFGTDTQYF.

This clonotype was observed at least ten times. The chain recombines TRBV7-9 with TRBJ1-4, with 10 bases matching TRBD1. Germline loops: CDR1 SEHNR, CDR2 FQNEAQ (reference sequence). The CDR3 is 17 amino acids. The junction had 3 bases not matched to a gene; V was cut back by 0 bases and J by 2 bases. The CDR3 DNA reads as TGTGCCAGCAGCTTAGCCGGGACAGGGGAGACTAATGAAAAACTGTTTTTT. Amino acids: CASSLAGTGETNEKLFF.

This clonotype was detected only a few times. V and J are TRBV10-3 and TRBJ2-7; TRBD2 matches 11 bases. This CDR3 contains 16 residues. Germline lookup yields CDR1 ENHRY and CDR2 SYGVKD. V shed 2 bases and J 3 bases; nucleotides not matched to a gene: 6. The CDR3 nucleotides are TGTGCCATCAGTGAGCCGCAAACTAGCGGGAGCTACGAGCAGTACTTC. It specifies CAISEPQTSGSYEQYF.

The table lists this clonotype with many counts. The rearrangement joins TRBV28 to TRBJ1-1; maybe TRBD1 (5 bases). V lost 4 bases, J lost 0 bases, and 21 bases lay in between. CDR1 and CDR2 (germline): MDHEN, SYDVKM. The CDR3 sequence is 18 residues long. CDR3 in amino acids: CASSSTIRGRRMNTEAFF. The CDR3 nucleotides are TGTGCCAGCAGTTCTACTATAAGGGGACGCCGCATGAACACTGAAGCTTTCTTT.

This clonotype was counted at least ten times. The rearrangement links TRBV6-5 to TRBJ2-7; D remains unclear. Germline CDR1 is MNHEY and CDR2 is SVGAGI. The CDR3 contains 13 residues. V gave up 0 bases and J gave up 4 bases, with 7 bases separating them. The DNA of the CDR3 is TGTGCCAGCAGTTACTCCAGCAGATACGAGCAGTACTTC. As protein: CASSYSSRYEQYF.

As for this clonotype: One base away lies a much larger clone, so this may be a sequencing read error. The CDR3 DNA is TGTGCCAGCAGTTTCTTATCTTTGACAGATCAAGAGACCCAGTACTTC. Translation: CASSFLSLTDQETQYF. The rearrangement uses TRBV12-3 or TRBV12-4 and TRBJ2-5; TRBD1 is a possible D gene (5 bases). The CDR3 sequence is 16 residues long. Trimming stripped 3 bases from V and 2 bases from J, with 16 bases between.

This clonotype was seen at least ten times. The chain carries TRBV12-5 and TRBJ1-1; no definite D call. From germline, CDR1 is LGHNT and CDR2 FRNRAP. Between the trimmed V and J ends, which lost 3 bases and 2 bases, there was a span of 4 bases. The CDR3 extends over 12 amino acids. Here the CDR3 DNA reads TGTGCTAGTGGTTTAGAAAACACTGAAGCTTTCTTT. It is translated as CASGLENTEAFF.

This clonotype was counted between two and nine times. The chain recombines TRBV5-1 with TRBJ2-7; D is possibly TRBD1 (6 bases). V was pared by 2 bases and J by 4 bases, with 16 bases between. The CDR3 has 15 residues. Germline V gene data show CDR1 as SGHRS and CDR2 as YFSETQ. CDR3 in amino acids: CASSFRDTMEYEQYF. CDR3 DNA: TGCGCCAGCAGCTTCCGGGACACGATGGAGTACGAGCAGTACTTC.

The chain carries TRBV3-2 and TRBJ1-2. TRBV3-2 is a documented pseudogene. The CDR3 is 16 amino acids. CDR3 protein: CASSPGTAGGYYGYTF. CDR3 bases: TGTGCCAGCAGTCCCGGGACTGCAGGGGGGTACTATGGCTACACCTTC.

This clonotype was picked up a small number of times. The chain couples TRBV11-2 to TRBJ1-2, with D perhaps matching TRBD1 (5 bases). The CDR3 is 13 residues long. Germline CDR1 is SGHAT and CDR2 is FQNNGV. Between the trimmed V and J ends, which lost 5 bases and 9 bases, there was a span of 16 bases. CDR3 protein: CASSLEIRDRYTF. The CDR3 DNA reads as TGTGCCAGCAGCCTTGAAATCAGGGATCGCTACACCTTC.

A word on this clonotype: Given a much more abundant clone one base away, this may be a read error. The chain links TRBV12-3 or TRBV12-4 to TRBJ2-2; 7 nucleotides agree with TRBD1. This CDR3 has 15 amino acids. The CDR3 sequence is CAGSSYRGITGELFF. In nucleotides, the CDR3 is TGTGCCGGCAGTTCCTACAGGGGTATTACCGGGGAGCTGTTTTTT.

This chain links TRBV19 with TRBJ2-7, with a possible D match to TRBD2 (5 bases). V gave up 3 bases and J gave up 5 bases, with 20 bases separating them. This CDR3 spans 16 amino acids. Germline assignment: CDR1 LNHDA and CDR2 SQIVND (reference sequence). CDR3 in amino acids: CASSIGLQPPTHEQYF. CDR3 nucleotides: TGTGCCAGTAGTATCGGACTGCAACCCCCTACCCACGAGCAGTACTTC.